This T cell receptor (beta chain) stems from a study of patients and donors after allogeneic stem cell transplantation. This clonotype was found a few times. In germline, CDR1 is SQVTM, CDR2 ANQGSEA. The ends lost 1 base at V and 2 bases at J; junction bases unmatched: 0. The CDR3 has 16 amino acids. TCRdb reprocessed the RT-PCR reads with MiXCR, giving one entry per CDR3 protein. The sample comprises 200,000 to 250,000 distinct CDR3 sequences, roughly 15% of which are singletons, and approximately 10% rests with the top ten. Sequencing input: blood, either unsorted or a sorted T cell fraction (not recorded which). The V and J genes are TRBV29-1 and TRBJ2-6, with TRBD1 matching 12 bases. The receptor was isolated from a human donor who was either an allogeneic HSCT recipient or a stem cell or donor lymphocyte infusion donor (not recorded which). It is not recorded whose cells these are; they may come from a transplant donor. CDR3 DNA sequence: TGCAGCGTTGAAGGGGACAGGGGGCCTGGGGCCAACGTCCTGACTTTC. This encodes CSVEGDRGPGANVLTF.